What follows is one T cell receptor beta chain and its context. Stated time point: newly diagnosed GD, antithyroid drugs for less than 3 months. Making the TCR library involved RNA that had been extracted from PBMCs. This sample is drawn from a study of regulatory T cells in long-lasting Graves disease. The germline V gene has CDR1 SGDLS and CDR2 YYNGEE. The CDR3 totals 15 residues. The junction had 7 bases not matched to a gene; V was cut back by 6 bases and J by 1 base. CDR3-region Arm-PCR and iRepertoire HTBI primers produced the TCR beta libraries. TCRdb processed the multiplex PCR reads anew with MiXCR; each CDR3 protein has one entry. The sample has approximately 470,000 distinct CDR3 sequences, under 20% seen once. This sample was shared with a second study, whose subject was T cells in Graves' hyperthyroidism and ophthalmopathy.

V gene TRBV9 combines with J gene TRBJ2-1; 7 bases agree with TRBD2. This receptor was taken from a man aged 35 to 55 with Graves disease. Sequencing used peripheral blood mononuclear cells (PBMCs), obtained at new diagnosis, from a patient treated with antithyroid drugs. The CDR3 protein is CASMGGRASYNEQFF. The CDR3 nucleotides read TGTGCCAGCATGGGCGGGAGAGCATCCTACAATGAGCAGTTCTTC.